This section outlines one T cell receptor (beta chain) sequence together with its context. Its antigen is currently unknown. Each CDR3 protein is one row after TCRdb ran MiXCR on the 5' RACE reads. Found here are around 610,000 distinct CDR3 sequences, roughly 12% of them singletons; the top ten hold 11% to 15%. The record originates from a study of T cells after yellow fever vaccination. In the study overall: In the case of low-cell-number fractions, SMART-Seq v4 Ultra Low Input was used for preparation. Findings and limits, study-wide: It was a weaker secondary response, yet one that peaked faster, at day 5 versus 15. Researchers cautioned that FACS-sorted repertoires could harbor abundant clonotypes contaminating from the bulk population.

Trimming cost V 3 bases and J 10 bases, with 16 bases left between them. The CDR3 has 15 residues. This receptor was identified in a young man who received the YFV17D yellow fever vaccine. This sequence joins TRBV12-3 or TRBV12-4 and TRBJ1-6, with TRBD1 as a possible D gene (6 bases). The specimen was PBMCs, collected on the day of the yellow fever booster vaccination. The CDR3 sequence: CASSLWQGRGSPLHF. The DNA for the CDR3 is TGTGCCAGCAGTTTGTGGCAGGGGAGGGGATCACCCCTCCACTTT.